A single T cell receptor beta chain is shown here with its context. The entry originates in a study of blood T cell repertoires in COVID-19. Study as a whole: Researchers got acute and convalescent COVID-19 samples from the United States, Italy and Spain. T cells, B-cell-depleted T cells, or PBMCs provided the cDNA or gDNA that served as material.

Original processing notes: Amplifying reference gene primers gave estimates of nucleated cell counts. Sequencing used immunoSEQ multiplex PCR; TCRdb keeps in-frame clones, though not all of them. The V and J calls and clone size were taken over from that table, and D and trimming were inferred from the DNA. Of 150,000 to 200,000 clones listed, about 91% were seen once; the top ten hold more than 1.5%. Sequenced material: peripheral blood. The clonotype was recovered from a woman aged 50 to 65 with acute or convalescent COVID-19.

The CDR3 here is CASSPARWFF. The DNA for the CDR3 is TGCGCCAGCAGTCCCGCGAGGTGGTTCTTC. The chain employs TRBV23-1 and TRBJ2-1; D unresolved. TRBV23-1 is noted as an ORF with a role that remains uncertain. With 4 bases removed from V and 15 bases from J, the gap between germline ends came to 10 bases. The CDR3 extends over 10 amino acids.